Shown below are 18 T cell receptor beta chains from a single sample sequenced in a study of blood T cell repertoires in COVID-19. TCRdb keeps only in-frame clones here, not all; method: immunoSEQ multiplex PCR. The profile shows around 100,000 clones, approximately 80% of them singletons. Material: peripheral blood. Receptor source: a human donor in a cohort sampled during active COVID-19.

The CDR3 sequence: CASSTDYSNQPQHF. CDR3 DNA sequence: TGTGCCAGTAGTACGGACTATAGCAATCAGCCCCAGCATTTT. V usage is TRBV19 and J usage is TRBJ1-5; D ambiguous. Germline loops: CDR1 LNHDA, CDR2 SQIVND (reference sequence). The length of the CDR3 is 14 residues. Deletions cut 4 bases from V and 0 bases from J, with 7 bases between.

This chain links TRBV7-2 with TRBJ1-2; D call uncertain. Germline V CDR1 and CDR2: SGHTA, FQGNSA. The CDR3 has 13 amino acids. V was shortened by 1 base and J by 8 bases, with 11 bases between the two germline ends. The CDR3 region is CASSLGGVKGYTF. The CDR3 DNA is TGTGCCAGCAGCTTAGGCGGGGTAAAGGGCTACACCTTC.

This clone was detected only a few times. This chain connects TRBV19 to TRBJ1-2; 7 bases fit TRBD1. The CDR3 extends over 15 amino acids. With 8 bases clipped from V and 2 bases from J, the junction kept 11 bases outside the gene matches. CDR1 LNHDA and CDR2 SQIVND come from the germline V gene (reference sequence). CDR3 protein: CASSRGQLVNYGYTF. DNA of the CDR3: TGTGCCAGTTCAAGGGGACAGTTGGTGAACTATGGCTACACCTTC.

The CDR3 bases are TGTGCCAGCAGTTACGCGGACTATTTTCGAGAGCAGTTCTTC. Translating gives CASSYADYFREQFF. The V gene is TRBV6-2 or TRBV6-3, the J gene TRBJ2-1, with D possibly TRBD2 on 6 matching bases. From germline, CDR1 is MNHEY and CDR2 SVGEGT. V gave up 2 bases and J gave up 10 bases, with 15 bases separating them. The CDR3 has 14 residues.

The chain joins TRBV6-6 to TRBJ1-2, with 7 nucleotides matching TRBD1. The CDR3 runs to 15 residues. V lost 2 bases and J lost 4; bases outside the gene matches: 7. Germline V gene lookup returns CDR1 MNHNY and CDR2 SVGAGI (reference sequence). CDR3 in amino acids: CASSYEGAGSYGYTF. The CDR3 DNA is TGTGCCAGCAGTTACGAGGGGGCGGGGAGCTATGGCTACACCTTC.

The rearrangement joins TRBV3-1 (or the pseudogene TRBV3-2) to TRBJ1-4; D is unclear. Germline V gene sequence: CDR1 LGHDT, CDR2 YNNKEL (reference sequence). The CDR3 is made up of 16 amino acids. V lost 0 bases to trimming and J lost 3 bases, with 11 bases between them. The CDR3 region is CASSQDPGRPNEKLFF. CDR3 sequence (DNA): TGTGCCAGCAGCCAAGATCCGGGGAGGCCTAATGAAAAACTGTTTTTT.

CDR3 region: CASSQGVNQPQHF. Here the CDR3 DNA reads TGTGCCAGCAGCCAAGGAGTTAATCAGCCCCAGCATTTT. This chain uses TRBV3-1 (or the pseudogene TRBV3-2) with TRBJ1-5; D is unresolved. From germline, CDR1 is LGHDT and CDR2 YNNKEL (reference sequence). V shed 1 base and J shed 4 bases, with 5 bases lying between them. This CDR3 comprises 13 residues.

As to this clone: The junction departs from the called germline gene at one end, perhaps through a read error. The chain joins TRBV23-1 to TRBJ2-7; no clear D. TRBV23-1 is an ORF, with its function uncertain. The CDR3 loop spans 13 amino acids. The CDR3 sequence is CACRNYLHYEQYF. CDR3 nucleotide sequence: TGCGCCTGCAGGAACTACTTACACTACGAGCAGTACTTC.

This chain links TRBV2 with TRBJ1-4; 7 nucleotides match TRBD1. V shed 4 bases and J 6 bases; nucleotides not matched to a gene: 2. CDR1 SNHLY and CDR2 FYNNEI come from the germline V gene. The CDR3 totals 13 residues. Here the CDR3 DNA reads TGTGCCAGCAGTGCAGGGGGGTATGAAAAACTGTTTTTT. Residues: CASSAGGYEKLFF.

The chain is built from TRBV5-1 and TRBJ2-1; D perhaps matches TRBD2 (5 bases). Germline V lookup: CDR1 SGHRS, CDR2 YFSETQ. Trimming removed 0 bases at V and 3 bases at J, with 7 bases between. The CDR3 is 14 residues long. CDR3 nucleotide sequence: TGCGCCAGCAGCTTGGGCGGGTTCTACAATGAGCAGTTCTTC. The encoded protein is CASSLGGFYNEQFF. The variable domain in full, with the rest retrieved from reference TRBV5-1 and TRBJ2-1, is KAGVTQTPRYLIKTRGQQVTLSCSPISGHRSVSWYQQTPGQGLQFLFEYFSETQRNKGNFPGRFSGRQFSNSRSEMNVSTLELGDSALYLCASSLGGFYNEQFFGPGTRLTVL.

This clone turned up a few times. The V call is TRBV2, the J call TRBJ2-7; maybe TRBD2 (7 bases). The V end was cut by 3 bases, the J end by 12 bases, with 12 bases between. This CDR3 is built from 11 residues. Germline CDR1 and CDR2: SNHLY and FYNNEI. CDR3 coding DNA: TGTGCCAGCAGTGAGGGGCGGGGGCCGTACTTC. Its protein is CASSEGRGPYF. The whole variable domain, remainder taken from reference TRBV2 and TRBJ2-7, is EPEVTQTPSHQVTQMGQEVILRCVPISNHLYFYWYRQILGQKVEFLVSFYNNEISEKSEIFDDQFSVERPDGSNFTLKIRSTKLEDSAMYFCASSEGRGPYFGPGTRLTVT.

The chain couples TRBV14 to TRBJ1-1, with TRBD1 identical over 8 bases. This CDR3 has 15 residues. Germline V CDR1 and CDR2: SGHDN, FVKESK. V lost 2 bases and J lost 1; bases outside the gene matches: 3. The CDR3 is CASSQRGTGNTEAFF. In DNA form, the CDR3 reads TGTGCCAGCAGCCAAAGAGGGACAGGGAACACTGAAGCTTTCTTT.

This sequence joins TRBV19 and TRBJ1-3, with 9 bases fitting TRBD1. With 9 bases clipped from V and 2 bases from J, the junction kept 2 bases outside the gene matches. Germline values: CDR1 LNHDA, CDR2 SQIVND (reference sequence). The CDR3 has 13 amino acids. CDR3 in amino acids: CASGTGTGNTIYF. The CDR3 DNA reads TGTGCCAGCGGGACAGGGACTGGAAACACCATATATTTT.

This chain connects TRBV3-1 (or the pseudogene TRBV3-2) to TRBJ1-4; D unclear. Germline assignment: CDR1 LGHDT and CDR2 YNNKEL (reference sequence). The CDR3 consists of 14 residues. The V and J ends lost 1 base and 6 bases respectively, with 9 bases between them. CDR3 loop: CASSQGYSHEKLFF. The CDR3 DNA sequence: TGTGCCAGCAGCCAAGGTTACAGCCATGAAAAACTGTTTTTT.

The rearrangement links TRBV5-1 to TRBJ2-3; TRBD2 matches at 13 bases. CDR3 length equals 16 residues. Germline V gives CDR1 SGHRS, CDR2 YFSETQ. V shed 3 bases, J shed 5 bases, and the junction held 6 bases outside the gene matches. The CDR3 loop is CASSSGLAGVKDTQYF. DNA for the CDR3: TGCGCCAGCAGCTCCGGACTAGCGGGAGTAAAAGATACGCAGTATTTT.

This clone has only a few counts. This chain links TRBV6-4 with TRBJ2-3, with D possibly matching TRBD2 (6 bases). The germline V gene encodes CDR1 MRHNA and CDR2 SNTAGT. Trimming shortened V by 10 bases and J by 1 base, and 15 bases separated the two germline ends. This CDR3 is 14 amino acids long. This CDR3 reads CATGPTGGTDTQYF. The CDR3, as DNA: TGTGCCACAGGACCAACGGGGGGCACAGATACGCAGTATTTT.

The chain recombines TRBV6-5 with TRBJ2-1; 9 positions match TRBD2. Germline CDR1 and CDR2: MNHEY and SVGAGI. V lost 6 bases and J lost 2; bases outside the gene matches: 5. The CDR3 is 15 residues long. In DNA, the CDR3 is TGTGCCAGCAGCCAAGCGGGAGGAGCCTACAATGAGCAGTTCTTC. Its protein product is CASSQAGGAYNEQFF.

This rearrangement joins TRBV6-6 to TRBJ2-3, with D perhaps TRBD2 (5 bases). This CDR3 region has 15 residues. Germline V gives CDR1 MNHNY, CDR2 SVGAGI (reference sequence). V dropped 5 bases and J dropped 1 base, with 13 bases sitting between them. The CDR3 DNA is TGTGCCAGCAGTACCATAGCGAGGGGCACAGATACGCAGTATTTT. It encodes CASSTIARGTDTQYF.